A single sample gave rise to the 13 T cell receptor beta chains below, sequenced in a study of patients with pleural tuberculosis. TCRdb independently ran MiXCR on the reads; one entry per CDR3 protein. The sample holds 45,000 to 55,000 distinct CDR3 sequences, around 7% seen once. These receptors all come from a human donor with pleural tuberculosis.

In this sample, this clonotype turned up many times. CDR3 region: CASSFGLFLPQHF. The CDR3, as DNA: TGTGCCAGCAGTTTCGGGTTGTTCCTACCCCAGCATTTT. V and J are TRBV12-3 or TRBV12-4 and TRBJ1-5; D is unresolved. V lost 3 bases, J lost 10 bases, and 13 bases lay in between. The length of the CDR3 is 13 residues.

The sample holds a few counts of this clonotype. The chain uses TRBV5-6 and TRBJ2-1; TRBD1 might be the D (5 bases). V lost 1 base and J 2 bases, leaving 10 bases between the germline ends. The germline V gene encodes CDR1 SGHDT and CDR2 YYEEEE. The CDR3 loop spans 15 amino acids. CDR3 sequence: CASSLIQDTYNEQFF. The CDR3 region has the DNA TGTGCCAGCAGCTTGATACAGGATACCTACAATGAGCAGTTCTTC.

This clonotype was seen at least ten times. This sequence joins TRBV2 and TRBJ1-1; 9 bases fit TRBD1. Losses at the gene ends were 2 bases for V and 5 bases for J; bases not matched to a gene: 12. The V gene's germline CDR1 is SNHLY and CDR2 FYNNEI. CDR3 length: 17 residues. Here the CDR3 reads CASSEPSPGQGRTEAFF. The CDR3 region has the DNA TGTGCCAGCAGTGAACCAAGTCCGGGACAGGGACGGACTGAAGCTTTCTTT.

This clonotype was recorded at least ten times. The chain has TRBV19 and TRBJ1-1; D gene unclear. Germline V lookup: CDR1 LNHDA, CDR2 SQIVND (reference sequence). V lost 8 bases and J 3 bases, leaving 16 bases between the germline ends. CDR3 size: 14 residues. DNA for the CDR3: TGTGCCAGTCAGATTGGAGGGTCTGACACTGAAGCTTTCTTT. Translated, it gives CASQIGGSDTEAFF.

This clonotype was observed many times. V and J are TRBV27 and TRBJ2-1; D is tentatively TRBD1 or TRBD2 (5 bases each). V gave up 4 bases and J gave up 3 bases, with 10 bases separating them. The length of the CDR3 is 14 residues. The germline gives CDR1 MNHEY, CDR2 SMNVEV (reference sequence). CDR3 protein: CASSYRGFYNEQFF. Written as DNA, the CDR3 is TGTGCCAGCAGTTACCGGGGCTTCTACAATGAGCAGTTCTTC.

This clonotype was detected a few times. The chain is built from TRBV6-2 or TRBV6-3 and TRBJ2-5; D is unclear. Trimming left V 0 bases short and J 1 base short, with 18 bases between. The CDR3 length is 18 residues. Germline V CDR1 and CDR2: MNHEY, SVGEGT. The DNA for the CDR3 is TGTGCCAGCAGTTACTCGGGTTTCGGGCGCCCCGTCCAAGAGACCCAGTACTTC. Its protein is CASSYSGFGRPVQETQYF.

This clonotype has a count of ten or more. V and J are TRBV20-1 and TRBJ2-3, with unresolved D. The germline V and J ends were trimmed by 5 bases and 2 bases, with 8 bases remaining between them. The CDR3 length is 12 residues. CDR1 DFQATT and CDR2 SNEGSKA come from the germline V gene (reference sequence). CDR3 residues: CSAPAFTDTQYF. CDR3 nucleotides: TGCAGTGCTCCAGCGTTCACAGATACGCAGTATTTT.

This clonotype showed up many times. This chain uses TRBV20-1 with TRBJ1-1, with D possibly TRBD1 on 6 matching bases. CDR1 is DFQATT, CDR2 SNEGSKA, per germline (reference sequence). V gave up 0 bases and J gave up 5 bases, with 19 bases separating them. The CDR3 runs to 16 residues. CDR3 sequence (DNA): TGCAGTGCTAGAGATGGAGGGGGAGGGTTTGTGACTGAAGCTTTCTTT. The encoded protein is CSARDGGGGFVTEAFF.

This clonotype was recorded at least ten times. The J gene is TRBJ1-6, the V gene TRBV28; 11 positions match TRBD1. CDR3 length: 17 residues. Germline V lookup: CDR1 MDHEN, CDR2 SYDVKM. J lost 6 bases, V lost 2 bases, and 6 bases had no gene match. The CDR3 DNA sequence: TGTGCCAGCAGTTTACCCGGACAGGGGGCGCTTAATTCACCCCTCCACTTT. Its translation: CASSLPGQGALNSPLHF.

In its sample, this clonotype ranks as medium-sized. The V call is TRBV12-3 or TRBV12-4, the J call TRBJ1-6, with D perhaps TRBD1 (5 bases). V dropped 3 bases and J dropped 0 bases, with 9 bases sitting between them. This CDR3 is 16 amino acids long. The chain's CDR3 is CASSFDSSSYNSPLHF. The CDR3 bases are TGTGCCAGCAGTTTTGACAGTAGCTCCTATAATTCACCCCTCCACTTT.

At least ten counts were recorded for this clonotype. This sequence joins TRBV19 and TRBJ1-1, with D uncertain. Germline CDR1 reads LNHDA; CDR2 reads SQIVND (reference sequence). Trimming removed 5 bases at V and 1 base at J, with 14 bases between. The CDR3 is 15 amino acids. DNA of the CDR3: TGTGCCAGTAGTCCATACTCGGACGGGAACACTGAAGCTTTCTTT. Translation gives CASSPYSDGNTEAFF.

V and J are TRBV7-1 and TRBJ2-1, with TRBD2 matching 7 bases. TRBV7-1 is classed as an ORF, of uncertain function. The CDR3 covers 17 residues. The junction had 9 bases not matched to a gene; V was cut back by 3 bases and J by 1 base. This CDR3 is CASSSRGGTTSYNEQFF. CDR3 nucleotide sequence: TGTGCCAGCAGCTCCCGGGGCGGGACTACTTCCTACAATGAGCAGTTCTTC.

This clonotype was recorded at least ten times. The chain recombines TRBV12-3 or TRBV12-4 with TRBJ2-2; perhaps TRBD1 as D (7 bases). The CDR3 length is 15 residues. V was pared by 6 bases and J by 5 bases, with 16 bases between. CDR3 sequence reads: CASSPRGVGTGELFF. DNA for the CDR3: TGTGCCAGCAGCCCCAGGGGGGTAGGAACCGGGGAGCTGTTTTTT.